The entry below gives a single T cell receptor beta chain sequence along with its context. The data are from a study of T cell responses to AZD1222 COVID-19 vaccine. Sequencing used immunoSEQ multiplex PCR; TCRdb keeps in-frame clones, though not all of them. The data show under 150,000 clones, around 93% seen once. This CDR3 comprises 14 residues. V lost 6 bases and J lost 3; bases outside the gene matches: 4. Germline CDR1 and CDR2: MNHNY and SVGAGI (reference sequence). The chain carries TRBV6-6 and TRBJ2-7; TRBD1 aligns across 11 bases. This TCR came from an adult in good health. The specimen was peripheral blood, collected on day 0 of AZD1222 vaccination. The CDR3 nucleotides are TGTGCCAGCAGGGGGGGACAGGGGGACTACGAGCAGTACTTC. Its protein is CASRGGQGDYEQYF.